This entry lists 20 T cell receptor beta chains sequenced from one sample in a study of monozygotic twins with inflammatory bowel disease. TCRdb reprocessed the 5' RACE reads, keeping one entry per CDR3 protein, no DNA. The sample table sets out 150,000 or so distinct CDR3 sequences. The sequencing input was blood. These receptors all come from a human donor with ulcerative colitis or Crohn's disease, or a healthy co-twin of an affected twin (not recorded which).

V usage is TRBV27 and J usage is TRBJ1-1; as DNA is missing, the TRBD1 call by TCRdb cannot be tested. The CDR3 is 14 amino acids. Germline CDR1 is MNHEY and CDR2 is SMNVEV (reference sequence). This CDR3 is CASSWAGGNTEAFF.

The chain joins TRBV7-8 to TRBJ1-2; without DNA, the TCRdb call of TRBD1 cannot be checked. CDR1 SGHVS and CDR2 FQNEAQ come from the germline V gene. The CDR3 contains 14 residues. The CDR3 loop is CATGQAKRNYGYTF.

The J gene is TRBJ2-7, the V gene TRBV7-9. The CDR3 has 14 amino acids. The germline V gene has CDR1 SEHNR and CDR2 FQNEAQ (reference sequence). CDR3 region: CASSPGQGFNEQYF.

The chain is built from TRBV20-1 and TRBJ2-2. The CDR3 has 12 residues. Germline lookup yields CDR1 DFQATT and CDR2 SNEGSKA (reference sequence). The CDR3 loop is CSVRPPDGELFF.

V gene TRBV13 combines with J gene TRBJ2-4; checking the TCRdb D call of TRBD1 is not possible without DNA. This CDR3 region has 16 residues. Germline lookup yields CDR1 PRHDT and CDR2 FYEKMQ (reference sequence). The CDR3 sequence: CASSINLGGTKNIQYF.

The chain has TRBV20-1 and TRBJ2-7. CDR1 DFQATT and CDR2 SNEGSKA come from the germline V gene (reference sequence). This CDR3 has 14 amino acids. The CDR3 loop reads CSAKDGSYSYEQYF.

The V gene is TRBV7-9, the J gene TRBJ2-1; TCRdb calls TRBD1, which cannot be checked without DNA. Germline CDR1 reads SEHNR; CDR2 reads FQNEAQ (reference sequence). The CDR3 runs to 17 residues. CDR3 residues: CASSSRTGEKISNEQFF.

The chain links TRBV20-1 to TRBJ2-7; checking the TCRdb D call of TRBD1 is not possible without DNA. The CDR3 is 14 residues long. From germline, CDR1 is DFQATT and CDR2 SNEGSKA (reference sequence). Here the CDR3 reads CSASARGVSYEQYF.

The chain carries TRBV5-1 and TRBJ2-5; without DNA, the TCRdb call of TRBD1 cannot be checked. CDR3 length equals 14 residues. Germline-derived CDR1 and CDR2 are SGHRS and YFSETQ. The CDR3: CASSKTGVRETQYF.

The chain employs TRBV19 and TRBJ2-3; TCRdb's assignment of TRBD1 cannot be checked, as there is no DNA. Germline V gives CDR1 LNHDA, CDR2 SQIVND (reference sequence). This CDR3 contains 17 residues. The CDR3 sequence is CAGLGANGGRGTDTQYF.

The V and J genes are TRBV20-1 and TRBJ2-7; no DNA is available, so the TRBD2 call from TCRdb remains unchecked. Per germline, CDR1 DFQATT and CDR2 SNEGSKA (reference sequence). This CDR3 region has 13 residues. The CDR3 loop reads CSARTSPTYEQYF.

The chain is built from TRBV30 and TRBJ1-5. Looked up from germline, CDR1 is GTSNPN and CDR2 is SVGIG (reference sequence). The CDR3 is 13 residues long. CDR3 region: CAWSVAGNQPQHF.

The chain uses TRBV29-1 and TRBJ2-5; the D gene TCRdb calls, TRBD2, cannot be checked with no DNA. The germline CDR1 and CDR2 sequences are SQVTM and ANQGSEA. This CDR3 region has 13 residues. The CDR3 loop reads CSVERLGGETQYF.

This chain links TRBV7-2 with TRBJ1-2. From germline, CDR1 is SGHTA and CDR2 FQGNSA. The CDR3 extends over 14 amino acids. The CDR3 is CASSSGRRNYGYTF.

This chain uses TRBV20-1 with TRBJ2-1; TCRdb lists TRBD1, though no DNA is available to test this call. The germline V gene has CDR1 DFQATT and CDR2 SNEGSKA (reference sequence). This CDR3 contains 15 residues. The CDR3 region is CSAGEGRGLYNEQFF.

The V and J genes are TRBV28 and TRBJ2-2; the TCRdb call, TRBD2, lacks DNA for checking. Per germline, CDR1 MDHEN and CDR2 SYDVKM. The CDR3 runs to 16 residues. CDR3 amino acids: CANQLSGTSVPGELFF.

The gene calls are TRBV19 and TRBJ2-5; TCRdb returns TRBD1, unconfirmable since there is no DNA. Per the germline V gene, CDR1 is LNHDA and CDR2 is SQIVND (reference sequence). There are 12 residues in the CDR3. This CDR3 reads CASGQQQETQNF.

The chain has TRBV19 and TRBJ2-7; the TCRdb D gene call, TRBD1, has no DNA to confirm it. The germline gives CDR1 LNHDA, CDR2 SQIVND (reference sequence). This CDR3 spans 13 amino acids. CDR3 sequence: CASSVGAGYEQYF.

The rearrangement links TRBV24-1 to TRBJ1-4; absent DNA, TCRdb's TRBD1 call cannot be checked. The germline V gene has CDR1 KGHDR and CDR2 SFDVKD. The CDR3 is made up of 15 amino acids. The chain's CDR3 is CATSDSRAANEKLFF.

The V call is TRBV18, the J call TRBJ2-3; with no DNA, the TCRdb D assignment of TRBD1 cannot be verified. CDR1 and CDR2 from the germline V gene are KGHSH and LQKENI. The length of the CDR3 is 15 residues. The chain's CDR3 is CASSQQDRSTDTQYF.